This entry is about one T cell receptor beta chain. These data are taken from a study of blood T cell repertoires in COVID-19. The protocol was immunoSEQ multiplex PCR, while the TCRdb copy is restricted to in-frame clones and leaves out a portion. The table has under 150,000 clones, 65% to 80% seen once; the top ten hold less than 4.5%. Trimming took 7 bases from V and 6 from J, leaving 18 bases between them. The germline gives CDR1 LNHDA, CDR2 SQIVND (reference sequence). The CDR3 is 15 amino acids. V usage is TRBV19 and J usage is TRBJ2-2; D is perhaps TRBD1 (5 bases). Material: peripheral blood. The TCR was taken from a man aged 55 to 70 with acute or convalescent COVID-19. The DNA of the CDR3 is TGTGCCAGTACCATCAGGGCTGGTCCTGCCGGGGAGCTGTTTTTT. This gives the protein CASTIRAGPAGELFF. Full variable domain (rest looked up from reference TRBV19 and TRBJ2-2): DGGITQSPKYLFRKEGQNVTLSCEQNLNHDAMYWYRQDPGQGLRLIYYSQIVNDFQKGDIAEGYSVSREKKESFPLTVTSAQKNPTAFYLCASTIRAGPAGELFFGEGSRLTVL.